The TCR beta chain described here comes from a study of STAT5B mutations in CD4+ large granular lymphocyte leukemia. Study overall: Among healthy controls, a particular HLA allele went with more CDR3 'QG' motifs.

Worth noting for this clone: Its antigen is not known.

Study results and limitations: Higher CD4+ than CD8+ T-LGLL clonality might reflect small sample size. TRBV06-family usage was enriched in top patient clones (8/27) versus controls (2/35).

From germline, CDR1 is MNHEY and CDR2 SVGAGI. CDR3 length: 15 residues. The junction had 0 bases not matched to a gene; V was cut back by 0 bases and J by 1 base. This was a survey-level run. The data were produced by immunoSEQ multiplex PCR, yet TCRdb's version contains in-frame clones alone and is incomplete. The table has more than 30,000 clones, about 77% seen once. This receptor was taken from a human donor in good health. Sample: CD4+ T cells from blood buffy coats. The chain couples TRBV6-5 to TRBJ2-3; 8 bases are a match to TRBD2. Here the CDR3 DNA reads TGTGCCAGCAGTTACTCGCGGGGGGGCACAGATACGCAGTATTTT. Protein product: CASSYSRGGTDTQYF.